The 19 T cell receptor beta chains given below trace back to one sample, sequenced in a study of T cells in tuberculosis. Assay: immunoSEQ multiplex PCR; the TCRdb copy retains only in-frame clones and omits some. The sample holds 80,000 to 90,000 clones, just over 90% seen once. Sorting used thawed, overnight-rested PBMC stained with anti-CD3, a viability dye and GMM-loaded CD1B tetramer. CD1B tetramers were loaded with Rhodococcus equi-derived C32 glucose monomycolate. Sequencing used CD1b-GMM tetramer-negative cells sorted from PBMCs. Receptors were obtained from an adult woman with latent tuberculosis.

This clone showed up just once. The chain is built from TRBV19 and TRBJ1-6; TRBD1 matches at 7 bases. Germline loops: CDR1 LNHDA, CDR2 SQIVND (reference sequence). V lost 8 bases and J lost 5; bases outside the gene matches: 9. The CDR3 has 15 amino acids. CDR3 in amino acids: CASAGRGIDNSPLHF. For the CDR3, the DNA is TGTGCCAGTGCGGGCAGGGGGATCGATAATTCACCCCTCCACTTT. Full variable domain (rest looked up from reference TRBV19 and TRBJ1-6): DGGITQSPKYLFRKEGQNVTLSCEQNLNHDAMYWYRQDPGQGLRLIYYSQIVNDFQKGDIAEGYSVSREKKESFPLTVTSAQKNPTAFYLCASAGRGIDNSPLHFGNGTRLTVT.

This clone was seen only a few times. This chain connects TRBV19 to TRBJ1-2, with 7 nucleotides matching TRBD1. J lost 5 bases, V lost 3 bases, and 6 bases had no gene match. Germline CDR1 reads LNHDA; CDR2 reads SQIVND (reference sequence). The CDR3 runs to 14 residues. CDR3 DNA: TGTGCCAGTAGTATCGAAAACAGGGGTTATGGCTACACCTTC. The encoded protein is CASSIENRGYGYTF. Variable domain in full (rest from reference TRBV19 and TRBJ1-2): DGGITQSPKYLFRKEGQNVTLSCEQNLNHDAMYWYRQDPGQGLRLIYYSQIVNDFQKGDIAEGYSVSREKKESFPLTVTSAQKNPTAFYLCASSIENRGYGYTFGSGTRLTVV.

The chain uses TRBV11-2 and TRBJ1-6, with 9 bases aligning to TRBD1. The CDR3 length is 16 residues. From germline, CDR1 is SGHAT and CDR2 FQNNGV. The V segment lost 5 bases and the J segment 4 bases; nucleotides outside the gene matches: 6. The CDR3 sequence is CASSPSDRGYNSPLHF. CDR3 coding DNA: TGTGCCAGCAGCCCTTCGGACAGGGGATATAATTCACCCCTCCACTTT.

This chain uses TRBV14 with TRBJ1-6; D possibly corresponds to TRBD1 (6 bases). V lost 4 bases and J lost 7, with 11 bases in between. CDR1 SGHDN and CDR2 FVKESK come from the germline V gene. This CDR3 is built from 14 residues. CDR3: CASSPRTVNSPLHF. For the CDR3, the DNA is TGTGCCAGCAGCCCCAGGACAGTGAATTCACCCCTCCACTTT.

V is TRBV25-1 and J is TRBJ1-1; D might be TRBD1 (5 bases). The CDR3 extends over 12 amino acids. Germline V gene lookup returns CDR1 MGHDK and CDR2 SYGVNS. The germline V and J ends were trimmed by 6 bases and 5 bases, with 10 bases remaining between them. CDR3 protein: CASRPGGTEAFF. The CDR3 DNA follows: TGTGCCAGCAGGCCGGGGGGGACTGAAGCTTTCTTT.

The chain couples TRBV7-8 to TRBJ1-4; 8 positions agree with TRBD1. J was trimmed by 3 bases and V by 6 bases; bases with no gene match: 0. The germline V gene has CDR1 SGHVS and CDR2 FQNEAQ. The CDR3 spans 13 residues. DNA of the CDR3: TGTGCCAGCAGGGACAGGGCTAATGAAAAACTGTTTTTT. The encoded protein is CASRDRANEKLFF. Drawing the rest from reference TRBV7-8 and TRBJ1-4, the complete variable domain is GAGVSQSPRYKVAKRGQDVALRCDPISGHVSLFWYQQALGQGPEFLTYFQNEAQLDKSGLPSDRFFAERPEGSVSTLKIQRTQQEDSAVYLCASRDRANEKLFFGSGTQLSVL.

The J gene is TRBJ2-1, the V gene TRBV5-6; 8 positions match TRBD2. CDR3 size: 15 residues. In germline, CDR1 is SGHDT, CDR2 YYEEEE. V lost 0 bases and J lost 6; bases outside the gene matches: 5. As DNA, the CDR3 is TGTGCCAGCAGCTTGGTCCCGGGAGGGGTCAATGAGCAGTTCTTC. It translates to CASSLVPGGVNEQFF.

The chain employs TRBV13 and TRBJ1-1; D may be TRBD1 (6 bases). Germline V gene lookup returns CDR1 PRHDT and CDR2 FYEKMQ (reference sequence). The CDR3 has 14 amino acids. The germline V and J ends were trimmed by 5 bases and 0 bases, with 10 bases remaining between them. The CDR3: CASSMDSMNTEAFF. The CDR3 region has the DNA TGTGCCAGCAGCATGGACAGTATGAACACTGAAGCTTTCTTT. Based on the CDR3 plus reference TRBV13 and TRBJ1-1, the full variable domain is AAGVIQSPRHLIKEKRETATLKCYPIPRHDTVYWYQQGPGQDPQFLISFYEKMQSDKGSIPDRFSAQQFSDYHSELNMSSLELGDSALYFCASSMDSMNTEAFFGQGTRLTVV.

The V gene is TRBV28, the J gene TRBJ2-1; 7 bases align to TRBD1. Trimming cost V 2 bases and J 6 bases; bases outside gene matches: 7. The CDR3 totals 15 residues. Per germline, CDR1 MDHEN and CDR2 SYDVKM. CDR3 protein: CASSLRGQSPNEQFF. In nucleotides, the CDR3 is TGTGCCAGCAGTTTACGGGGACAGTCCCCCAATGAGCAGTTCTTC.

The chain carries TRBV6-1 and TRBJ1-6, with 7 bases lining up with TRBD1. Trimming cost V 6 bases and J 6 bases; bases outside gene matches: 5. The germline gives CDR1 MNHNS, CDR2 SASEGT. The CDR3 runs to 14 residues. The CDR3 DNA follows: TGTGCCAGCAGGAAAGGGGACAGTAATTCACCCCTCCACTTT. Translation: CASRKGDSNSPLHF.

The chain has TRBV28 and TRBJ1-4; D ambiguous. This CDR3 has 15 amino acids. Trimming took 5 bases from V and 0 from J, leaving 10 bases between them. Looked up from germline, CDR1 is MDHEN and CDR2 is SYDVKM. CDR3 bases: TGTGCCAGCAGTGGTACACCGTCAACTAATGAAAAACTGTTTTTT. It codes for CASSGTPSTNEKLFF. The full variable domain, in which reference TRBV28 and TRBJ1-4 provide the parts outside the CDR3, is DVKVTQSSRYLVKRTGEKVFLECVQDMDHENMFWYRQDPGLGLRLIYFSYDVKMKEKGDIPEGYSVSREKKERFSLILESASTNQTSMYLCASSGTPSTNEKLFFGSGTQLSVL.

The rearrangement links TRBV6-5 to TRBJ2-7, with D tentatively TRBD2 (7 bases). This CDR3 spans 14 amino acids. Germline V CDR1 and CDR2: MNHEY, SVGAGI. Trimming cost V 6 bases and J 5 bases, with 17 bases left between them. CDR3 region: CASRGGRGLNEQYF. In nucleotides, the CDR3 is TGTGCCAGCAGGGGGGGGAGGGGGTTAAACGAGCAGTACTTC.

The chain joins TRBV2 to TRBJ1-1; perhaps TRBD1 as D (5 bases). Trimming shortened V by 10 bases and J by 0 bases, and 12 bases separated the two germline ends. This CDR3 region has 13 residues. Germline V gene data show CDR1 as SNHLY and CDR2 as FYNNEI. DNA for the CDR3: TGTGCCAACACTGACAGTTTGAACACTGAAGCTTTCTTT. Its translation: CANTDSLNTEAFF.

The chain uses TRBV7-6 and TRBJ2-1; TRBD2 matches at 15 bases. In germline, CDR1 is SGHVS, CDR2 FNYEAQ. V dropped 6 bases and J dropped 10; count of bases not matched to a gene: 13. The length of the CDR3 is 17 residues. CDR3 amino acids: CASRRTSGGEAPGEQFF. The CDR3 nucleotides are TGTGCCAGCAGGAGGACTAGCGGGGGGGAGGCCCCGGGGGAGCAGTTCTTC.

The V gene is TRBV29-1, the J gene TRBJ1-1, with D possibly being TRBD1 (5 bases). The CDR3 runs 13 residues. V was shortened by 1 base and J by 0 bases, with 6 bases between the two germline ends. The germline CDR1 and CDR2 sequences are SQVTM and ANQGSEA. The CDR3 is CSVEAGMNTEAFF. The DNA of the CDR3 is TGCAGCGTTGAAGCAGGGATGAACACTGAAGCTTTCTTT.

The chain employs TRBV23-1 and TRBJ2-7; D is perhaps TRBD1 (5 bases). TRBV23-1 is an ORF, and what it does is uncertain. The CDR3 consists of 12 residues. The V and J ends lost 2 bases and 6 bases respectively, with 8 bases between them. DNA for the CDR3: TGCGCCAGCAGTCAAGCTGGGGCCGAGCAGTACTTC. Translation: CASSQAGAEQYF.

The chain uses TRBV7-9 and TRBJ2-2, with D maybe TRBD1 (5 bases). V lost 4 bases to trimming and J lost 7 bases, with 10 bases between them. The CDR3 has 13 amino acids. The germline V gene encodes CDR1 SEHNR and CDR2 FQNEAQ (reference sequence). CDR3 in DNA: TGTGCCAGCAGCTATCAGGGTAGCGGGGAGCTGTTTTTT. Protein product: CASSYQGSGELFF. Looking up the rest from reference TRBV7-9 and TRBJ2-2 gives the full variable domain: DTGVSQNPRHKITKRGQNVTFRCDPISEHNRLYWYRQTLGQGPEFLTYFQNEAQLEKSRLLSDRFSAERPKGSFSTLEIQRTEQGDSAMYLCASSYQGSGELFFGEGSRLTVL.

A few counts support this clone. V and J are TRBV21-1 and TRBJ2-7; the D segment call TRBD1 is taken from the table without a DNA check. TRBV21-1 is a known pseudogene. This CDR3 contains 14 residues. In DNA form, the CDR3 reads TGTGCCAGCAGCAAAGGTAAGGGGTCCTACGAGCAGTACTTC. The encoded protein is CASSKGKGSYEQYF.

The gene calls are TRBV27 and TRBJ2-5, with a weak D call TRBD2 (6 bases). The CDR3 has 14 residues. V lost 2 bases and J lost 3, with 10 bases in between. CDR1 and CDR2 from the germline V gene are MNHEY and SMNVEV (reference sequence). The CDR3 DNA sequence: TGTGCCAGCAGTTTACTGGGGGGAAAAGAGACCCAGTACTTC. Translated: CASSLLGGKETQYF.